These 11 T cell receptor beta chains share one sample of origin, sequenced in a study of blood T cell repertoires in COVID-19. The protocol was immunoSEQ multiplex PCR, while the TCRdb copy is restricted to in-frame clones and leaves out a portion. The data show around 190,000 clones, with about 88% seen just once and 20% to 25% held by the top ten. Sequences were obtained from PBMCs or T cells enriched from blood (not recorded which). The receptors come from a woman between 35 and 50 years old in a cohort exposed to, infected with or recovered from COVID-19 (not recorded which).

This clone was found once. The rearrangement uses TRBV18 and TRBJ1-3; D unresolved. Germline CDR1 is KGHSH and CDR2 is LQKENI. The CDR3 length is 15 residues. The V gene lost 3 bases and the J gene lost 2 bases, with 11 bases spanning the gap. DNA of the CDR3: TGTGCCAGCTCACCTAGTGTAGTAACTGGAAACACCATATATTTT. Its translation is CASSPSVVTGNTIYF.

The J gene is TRBJ1-1, the V gene TRBV28; D perhaps matches TRBD1 (5 bases). The CDR3 is 14 amino acids. The ends were cut back, 3 bases at V and 6 bases at J, with 14 bases in the middle. Germline CDR1 is MDHEN and CDR2 is SYDVKM. As DNA, the CDR3 is TGTGCCAGCAGTTTCCGTCATCCAGGGTCTGAAGCTTTCTTT. This gives the protein CASSFRHPGSEAFF.

J is TRBJ2-2 and V is TRBV11-2, with D perhaps TRBD1 (5 bases). V dropped 1 base and J dropped 0 bases, with 9 bases sitting between them. CDR3 size: 16 residues. CDR1 and CDR2 from the germline V gene are SGHAT and FQNNGV. The CDR3 DNA is TGTGCCAGCAGCTTAGCCGCACAGGCGAACACCGGGGAGCTGTTTTTT. Its protein is CASSLAAQANTGELFF.

The V gene is TRBV27, the J gene TRBJ2-7, with a weak D call TRBD2 (6 bases). This CDR3 has 12 residues. V lost 3 bases and J 6 bases, leaving 9 bases between the germline ends. CDR1 and CDR2 from the germline V gene are MNHEY and SMNVEV (reference sequence). Here the CDR3 DNA reads TGTGCCAGCAGTTTCGCGGGATCCGAGCAGTACTTC. Its translation is CASSFAGSEQYF.

V usage is TRBV5-6 and J usage is TRBJ1-3; 9 bases line up with TRBD1. This CDR3 region has 15 residues. The V and J ends lost 4 bases and 4 bases, in that order; junction bases with no gene match: 6. The germline gives CDR1 SGHDT, CDR2 YYEEEE. The CDR3 nucleotides are TGTGCCAGCAGCGTGGACAGGGGTCCCGGAAACACCATATATTTT. Encoded protein: CASSVDRGPGNTIYF.

CDR3 bases: TGTGCCACCAGTGGGGCCCGAGGGGGCTGGGAGGATACGCAGTATTTT. Translation: CATSGARGGWEDTQYF. The rearrangement joins TRBV24-1 to TRBJ2-3; 7 bases map to TRBD1. The CDR3 totals 16 residues. The V gene end was trimmed by 5 bases and the J gene end by 6 bases; junction bases not matched to a gene: 13. The germline V gene has CDR1 KGHDR and CDR2 SFDVKD.

The V and J genes are TRBV28 and TRBJ1-4; tentative D call: TRBD1 (5 bases). Trimming removed 3 bases at V and 6 bases at J, with 11 bases between. Germline lookup yields CDR1 MDHEN and CDR2 SYDVKM. This CDR3 is 14 amino acids long. The chain's CDR3 is CASSFIGVHEKLFF. DNA for the CDR3: TGTGCCAGCAGTTTTATAGGGGTTCATGAAAAACTGTTTTTT.

For the CDR3, the DNA is TGTGCCAGCAGCGTAGCGGGGGGGCCAGAGACCCAGTACTTC. Translation: CASSVAGGPETQYF. The chain uses TRBV9 and TRBJ2-5, with 8 bases that match TRBD2. V was clipped by 0 bases and J by 4 bases; unmatched bases: 2. Germline CDR1 is SGDLS and CDR2 is YYNGEE. The CDR3 has 14 amino acids.

This clone has ten or more counts. The rearrangement uses TRBV15 and TRBJ1-4, with TRBD1 matching over 7 bases. From germline, CDR1 is LNHNV and CDR2 YYDKDF (reference sequence). The CDR3 covers 15 residues. The trim removed 0 bases at V and 8 bases at J, leaving 6 bases unmatched. The CDR3 sequence is CATSRDPTGEEKLFF. DNA of the CDR3: TGTGCCACCAGCAGAGATCCCACAGGGGAGGAAAAACTGTTTTTT. Combining the CDR3 with reference TRBV15 and TRBJ1-4 gives the whole variable domain DAMVIQNPRYQVTQFGKPVTLSCSQTLNHNVMYWYQQKSSQAPKLLFHYYDKDFNNEADTPDNFQSRRPNTSFCFLDIRSPGLGDTAMYLCATSRDPTGEEKLFFGSGTQLSVL.

The rearrangement links TRBV10-2 to TRBJ1-1; tentative D call: TRBD1 (5 bases). This CDR3 comprises 13 residues. Trimming shortened V by 8 bases and J by 1 base, and 11 bases separated the two germline ends. Germline assignment: CDR1 WSHSY and CDR2 SAAADI. CDR3 nucleotides: TGCGCCAGCGCCAGGCAGGGGAACACTGAAGCTTTCTTT. It is translated as CASARQGNTEAFF.

The chain is built from TRBV11-2 and TRBJ2-7; TRBD2 aligns across 7 bases. With 3 bases clipped from V and 2 bases from J, the junction kept 13 bases outside the gene matches. CDR3 size: 17 residues. Looked up from germline, CDR1 is SGHAT and CDR2 is FQNNGV. CDR3: CASSLPVLSGSTYEQYF. The CDR3 bases are TGTGCCAGCAGCTTGCCAGTCCTTAGCGGGTCCACCTACGAGCAGTACTTC.